This T cell receptor (beta chain) is from a study of T-cell reconstitution after alpha-beta-depleted transplantation in children (dated by TCRdb to the mid-2010s). Regarding the complete study: Using TCR repertoire profiling, the study followed T-cell immune reconstitution in a quantitative way in children after TCRalphabeta/CD19-depleted allogeneic hematopoietic cell transplantation.

About this clonotype itself: Its binding antigen is unknown. Base qualities were left out, and no much larger clone turns up one base away.

Library creation used PCR. The data were produced on an Illumina HiSeq 2500. TCR libraries were prepared with molecular barcoding, using unique molecular identifiers to normalize TCRbeta repertoire quantification. Using fastp trimming at Q25 and MiXCR clonotype assembly, TCRdb reanalyzed the public sequencing data and kept in-frame beta chains. When rows share a CDR3 protein, they turn into one entry using the most common DNA and genes. This sample holds some 500,000 distinct CDR3 sequences; over 25% were observed only once. The top ten clones comprise 2% to 2.5% of the sample. Its CDR3 holds 19 amino acids, cysteine through phenylalanine. The sequence is cut down to CDR3 DNA, 57 bases in frame from base 1. CDR1 SGHAT and CDR2 FQDESV are derived from the germline V gene (reference sequence). Ends trimmed: V by 4 bases, J by 4 bases; bases unmatched to a gene: 12.

The sequence came from a human donor who donated a stem cell graft to a child with aplastic anemia. Here the chain combines TRBV11-1 and TRBJ2-1; TRBD2 lines up with 14 middle nucleotides. The sequencing used PBMCs from the stem cell graft donor, collected from the stem cell graft. The DNA reads as follows: TGTGCCAGCAGCTCCGGACTAGCGGGAGGCCGCGCACCGTACAATGAGCAGTTCTTC. It is translated as CASSSGLAGGRAPYNEQFF. With the rest looked up from the reference TRBV11-1 and TRBJ2-1 genes rather than sequenced, the full variable domain is EAEVAQSPRYKITEKSQAVAFWCDPISGHATLYWYRQILGQGPELLVQFQDESVVDDSQLPKDRFSAERLKGVDSTLKIQPAELGDSAMYLCASSSGLAGGRAPYNEQFFGPGTRLTVL.